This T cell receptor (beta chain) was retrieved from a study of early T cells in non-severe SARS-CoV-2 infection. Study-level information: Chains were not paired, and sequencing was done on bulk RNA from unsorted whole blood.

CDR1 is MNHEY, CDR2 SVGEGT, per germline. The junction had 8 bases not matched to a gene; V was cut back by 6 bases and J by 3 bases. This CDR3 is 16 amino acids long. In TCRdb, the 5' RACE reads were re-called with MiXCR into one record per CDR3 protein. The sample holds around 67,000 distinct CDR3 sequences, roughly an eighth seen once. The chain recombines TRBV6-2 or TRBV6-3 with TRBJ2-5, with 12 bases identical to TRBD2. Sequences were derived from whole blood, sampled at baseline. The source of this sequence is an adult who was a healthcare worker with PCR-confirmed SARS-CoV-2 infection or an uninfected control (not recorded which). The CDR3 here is CASSYTLAGGEETQYF. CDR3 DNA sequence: TGTGCCAGCAGCTACACACTAGCGGGGGGAGAAGAGACCCAGTACTTC.